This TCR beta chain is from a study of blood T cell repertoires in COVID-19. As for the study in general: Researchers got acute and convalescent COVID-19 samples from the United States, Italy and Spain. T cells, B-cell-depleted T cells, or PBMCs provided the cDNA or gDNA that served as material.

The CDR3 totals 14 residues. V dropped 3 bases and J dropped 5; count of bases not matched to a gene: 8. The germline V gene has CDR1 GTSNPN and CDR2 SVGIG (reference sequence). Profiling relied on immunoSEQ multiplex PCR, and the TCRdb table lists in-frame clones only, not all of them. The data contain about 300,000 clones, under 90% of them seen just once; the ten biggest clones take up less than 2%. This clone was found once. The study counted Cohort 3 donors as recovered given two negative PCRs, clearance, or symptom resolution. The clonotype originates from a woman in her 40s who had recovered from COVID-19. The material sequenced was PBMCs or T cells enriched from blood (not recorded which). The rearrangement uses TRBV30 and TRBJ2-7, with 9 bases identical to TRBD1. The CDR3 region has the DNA TGTGCCTGGAGGGACAGGGGAGCATGGAACGAGCAGTACTTC. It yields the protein CAWRDRGAWNEQYF.